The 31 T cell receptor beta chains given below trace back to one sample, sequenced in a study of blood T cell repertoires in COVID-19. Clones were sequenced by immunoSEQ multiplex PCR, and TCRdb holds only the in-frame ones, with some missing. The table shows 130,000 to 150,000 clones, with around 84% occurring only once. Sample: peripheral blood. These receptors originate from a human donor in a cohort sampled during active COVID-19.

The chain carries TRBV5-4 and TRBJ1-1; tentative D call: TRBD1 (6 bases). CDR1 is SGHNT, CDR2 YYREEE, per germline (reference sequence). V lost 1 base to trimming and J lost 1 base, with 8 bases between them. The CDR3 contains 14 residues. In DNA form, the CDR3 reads TGTGCCAGCAGCTTGATGGGACAGAACACTGAAGCTTTCTTT. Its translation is CASSLMGQNTEAFF.

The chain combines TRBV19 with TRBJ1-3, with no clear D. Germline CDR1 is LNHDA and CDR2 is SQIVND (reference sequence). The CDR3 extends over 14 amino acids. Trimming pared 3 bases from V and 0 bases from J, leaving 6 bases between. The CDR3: CASSIPFSGNTIYF. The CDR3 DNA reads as TGTGCCAGTAGTATCCCCTTCTCTGGAAACACCATATATTTT.

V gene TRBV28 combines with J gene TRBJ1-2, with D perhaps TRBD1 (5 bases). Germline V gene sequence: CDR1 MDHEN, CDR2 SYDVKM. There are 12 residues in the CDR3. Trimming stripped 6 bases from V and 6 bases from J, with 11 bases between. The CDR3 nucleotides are TGTGCCAGCAGCCTCAGGGTGGATGGCTACACCTTC. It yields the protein CASSLRVDGYTF.

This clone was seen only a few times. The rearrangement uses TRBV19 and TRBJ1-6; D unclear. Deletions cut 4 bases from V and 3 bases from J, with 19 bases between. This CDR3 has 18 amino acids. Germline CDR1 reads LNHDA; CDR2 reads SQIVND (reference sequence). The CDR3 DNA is TGTGCCAGTAGTAGGACCCTCCCGGAGGCCTTCTATAATTCACCCCTCCACTTT. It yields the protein CASSRTLPEAFYNSPLHF.

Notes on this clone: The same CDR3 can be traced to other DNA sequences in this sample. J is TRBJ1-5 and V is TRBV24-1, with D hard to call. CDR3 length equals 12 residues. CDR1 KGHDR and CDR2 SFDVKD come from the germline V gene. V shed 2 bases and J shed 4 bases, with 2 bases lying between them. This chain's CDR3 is CATSDSNQPQHF. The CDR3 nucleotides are TGTGCCACCAGTGATTCAAATCAGCCCCAGCATTTT.

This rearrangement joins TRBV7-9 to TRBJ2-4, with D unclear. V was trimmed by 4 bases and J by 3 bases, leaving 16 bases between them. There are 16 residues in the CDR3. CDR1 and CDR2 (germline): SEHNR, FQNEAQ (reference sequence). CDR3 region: CASSSFGVLGKNIQYF. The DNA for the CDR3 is TGTGCCAGCAGCTCCTTCGGAGTTCTGGGCAAAAACATTCAGTACTTC.

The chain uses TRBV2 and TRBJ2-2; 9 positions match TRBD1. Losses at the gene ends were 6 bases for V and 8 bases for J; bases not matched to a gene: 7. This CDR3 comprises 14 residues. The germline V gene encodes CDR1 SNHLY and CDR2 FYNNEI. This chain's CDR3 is CASSARQGVGELFF. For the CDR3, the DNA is TGTGCCAGCAGCGCCCGACAGGGGGTGGGGGAGCTGTTTTTT.

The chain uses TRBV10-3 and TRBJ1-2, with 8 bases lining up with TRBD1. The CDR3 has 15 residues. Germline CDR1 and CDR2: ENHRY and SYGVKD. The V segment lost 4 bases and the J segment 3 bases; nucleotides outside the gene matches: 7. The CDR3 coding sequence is TGTGCCATCAGTGGGACAGGGACAGAAGACTATGGCTACACCTTC. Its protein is CAISGTGTEDYGYTF.

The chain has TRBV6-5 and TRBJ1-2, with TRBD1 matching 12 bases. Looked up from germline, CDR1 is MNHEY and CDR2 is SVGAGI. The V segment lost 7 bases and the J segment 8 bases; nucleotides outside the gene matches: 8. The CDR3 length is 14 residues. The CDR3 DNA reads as TGTGCCAGCACCGAGGGACAGGGGGCATCCGGCTACACCTTC. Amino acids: CASTEGQGASGYTF.

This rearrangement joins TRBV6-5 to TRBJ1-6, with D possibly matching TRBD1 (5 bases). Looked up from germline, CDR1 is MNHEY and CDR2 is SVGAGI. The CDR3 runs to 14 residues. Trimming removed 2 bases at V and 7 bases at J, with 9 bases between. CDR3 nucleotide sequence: TGTGCCAGCAGTTACGGGGGAGGCAATTCACCCCTCCACTTT. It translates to CASSYGGGNSPLHF.

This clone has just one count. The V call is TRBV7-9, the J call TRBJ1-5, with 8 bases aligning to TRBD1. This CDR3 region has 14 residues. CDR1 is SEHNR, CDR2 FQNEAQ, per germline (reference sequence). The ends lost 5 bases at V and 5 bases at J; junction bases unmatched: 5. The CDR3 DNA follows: TGTGCCAGCAGCCCCCAGGACAGGGATCAGCCCCAGCATTTT. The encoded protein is CASSPQDRDQPQHF.

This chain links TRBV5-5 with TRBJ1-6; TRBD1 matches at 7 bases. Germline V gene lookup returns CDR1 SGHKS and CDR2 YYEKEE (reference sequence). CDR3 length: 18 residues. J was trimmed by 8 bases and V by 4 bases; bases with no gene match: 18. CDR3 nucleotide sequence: TGTGCCAGCAGCCGCCGAGTAGGGACAGCCACGGGGGATTCACCCCTCCACTTT. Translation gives CASSRRVGTATGDSPLHF.

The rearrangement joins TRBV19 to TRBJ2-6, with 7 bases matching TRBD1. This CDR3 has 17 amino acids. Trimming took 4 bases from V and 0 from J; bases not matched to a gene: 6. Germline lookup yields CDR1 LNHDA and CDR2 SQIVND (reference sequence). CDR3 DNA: TGTGCCAGTAGTAGGTTGGACAGGACCTCTGGGGCCAACGTCCTGACTTTC. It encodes CASSRLDRTSGANVLTF.

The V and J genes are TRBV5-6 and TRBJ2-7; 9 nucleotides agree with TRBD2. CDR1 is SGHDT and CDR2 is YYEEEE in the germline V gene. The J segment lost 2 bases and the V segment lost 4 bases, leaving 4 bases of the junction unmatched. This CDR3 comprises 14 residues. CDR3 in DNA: TGTGCCAGCAGCCTTAGCGGGGGAACCTACGAGCAGTACTTC. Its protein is CASSLSGGTYEQYF.

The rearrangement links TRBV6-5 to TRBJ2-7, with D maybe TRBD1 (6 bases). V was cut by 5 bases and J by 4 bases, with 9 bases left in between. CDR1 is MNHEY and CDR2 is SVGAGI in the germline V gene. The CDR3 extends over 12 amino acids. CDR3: CASSPDRYEQYF. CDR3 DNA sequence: TGTGCCAGCAGTCCGGACAGATACGAGCAGTACTTC.

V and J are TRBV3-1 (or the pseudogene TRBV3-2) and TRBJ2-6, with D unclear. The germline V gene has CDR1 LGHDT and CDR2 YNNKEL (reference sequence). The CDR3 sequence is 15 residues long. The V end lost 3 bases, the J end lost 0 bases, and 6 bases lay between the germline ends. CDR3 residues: CASSQSVSGANVLTF. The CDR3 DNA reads TGTGCCAGCAGCCAGTCAGTCTCTGGGGCCAACGTCCTGACTTTC.

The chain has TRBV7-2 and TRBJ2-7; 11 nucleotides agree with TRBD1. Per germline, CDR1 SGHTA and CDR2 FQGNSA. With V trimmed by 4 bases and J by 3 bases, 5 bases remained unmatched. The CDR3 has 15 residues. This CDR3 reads CASSSAGQGVYEQYF. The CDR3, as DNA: TGTGCCAGCAGCTCCGCGGGACAGGGGGTCTACGAGCAGTACTTC.

CDR3 region: CASRDSGTGVEKLFF. The CDR3 DNA reads TGCGCCAGCCGCGACTCCGGGACAGGGGTTGAAAAACTGTTTTTT. The V and J genes are TRBV5-1 and TRBJ1-4, with 10 bases that match TRBD1. Germline CDR1 is SGHRS and CDR2 is YFSETQ. The CDR3 has 15 amino acids. Trimming removed 7 bases from V and 7 bases from J; junction bases left unmatched: 10.

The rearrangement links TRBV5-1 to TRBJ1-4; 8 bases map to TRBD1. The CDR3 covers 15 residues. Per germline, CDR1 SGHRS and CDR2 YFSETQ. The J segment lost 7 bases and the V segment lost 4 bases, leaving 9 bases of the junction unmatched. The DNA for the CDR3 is TGCGCCAGCAGCGTACTCAGGGGGCAAGGTGAAAAACTGTTTTTT. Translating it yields CASSVLRGQGEKLFF.

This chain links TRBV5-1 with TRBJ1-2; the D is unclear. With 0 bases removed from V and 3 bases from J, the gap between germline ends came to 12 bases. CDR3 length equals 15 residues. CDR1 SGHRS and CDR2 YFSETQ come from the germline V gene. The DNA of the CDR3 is TGCGCCAGCAGCTTGGTTGAGCCCGGTGACTATGGCTACACCTTC. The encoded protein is CASSLVEPGDYGYTF.

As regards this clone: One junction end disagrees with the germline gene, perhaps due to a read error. The CDR3 is CASSLRGGLGEKLFF. The CDR3 nucleotides read TGTGCTAGCAGCTTAAGGGGGGGGCTTGGTGAAAAACTGTTTTTT. The V gene is TRBV7-7, the J gene TRBJ1-4, with a possible D match to TRBD1 (6 bases). Germline V CDR1 and CDR2: SSHAT, FNYEAQ (reference sequence). The CDR3 extends over 15 amino acids.

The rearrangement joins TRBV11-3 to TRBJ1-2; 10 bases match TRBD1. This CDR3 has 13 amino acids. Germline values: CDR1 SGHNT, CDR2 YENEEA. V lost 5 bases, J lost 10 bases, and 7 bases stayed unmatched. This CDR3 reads CASSPGTGEAYTF. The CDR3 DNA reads TGTGCCAGCAGCCCCGGGACAGGGGAAGCCTACACCTTC.

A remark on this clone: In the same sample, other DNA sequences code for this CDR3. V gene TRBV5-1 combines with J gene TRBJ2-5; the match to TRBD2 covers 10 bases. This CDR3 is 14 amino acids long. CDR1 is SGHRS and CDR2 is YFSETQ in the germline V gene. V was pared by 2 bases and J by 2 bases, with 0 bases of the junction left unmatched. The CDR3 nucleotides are TGCGCCAGCAGCTTAGCGGGGGGGCAAGAGACCCAGTACTTC. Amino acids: CASSLAGGQETQYF.

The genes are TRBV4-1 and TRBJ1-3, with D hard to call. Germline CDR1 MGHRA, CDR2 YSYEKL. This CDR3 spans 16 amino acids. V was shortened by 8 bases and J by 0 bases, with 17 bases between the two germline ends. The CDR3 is CASGIGRTSSGNTIYF. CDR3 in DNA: TGCGCCAGCGGAATAGGGAGGACCAGCTCTGGAAACACCATATATTTT.

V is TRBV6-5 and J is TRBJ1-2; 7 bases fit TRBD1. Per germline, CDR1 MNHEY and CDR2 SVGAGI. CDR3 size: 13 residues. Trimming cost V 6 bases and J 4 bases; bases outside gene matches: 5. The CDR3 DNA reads TGTGCCAGCAGCTCGGGACAGATCTATGGCTACACCTTC. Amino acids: CASSSGQIYGYTF.

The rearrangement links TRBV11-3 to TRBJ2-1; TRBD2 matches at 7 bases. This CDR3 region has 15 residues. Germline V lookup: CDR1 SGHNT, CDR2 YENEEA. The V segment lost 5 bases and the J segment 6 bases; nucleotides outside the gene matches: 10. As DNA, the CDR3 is TGTGCCAGCAGCCCGAACGGGGGGACCCCCAATGAGCAGTTCTTC. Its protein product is CASSPNGGTPNEQFF.

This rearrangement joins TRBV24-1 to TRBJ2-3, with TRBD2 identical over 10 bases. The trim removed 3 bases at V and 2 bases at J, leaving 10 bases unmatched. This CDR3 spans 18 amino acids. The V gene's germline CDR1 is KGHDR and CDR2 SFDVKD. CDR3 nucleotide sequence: TGTGCCACCAGTGATGCCCTGGGGCTAGCGGGGGACACAGATACGCAGTATTTT. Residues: CATSDALGLAGDTDTQYF.

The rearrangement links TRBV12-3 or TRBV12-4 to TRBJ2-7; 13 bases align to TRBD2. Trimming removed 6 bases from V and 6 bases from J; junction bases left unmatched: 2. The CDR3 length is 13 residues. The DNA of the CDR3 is TGTGCCAGCAGAAGGACTAGCGGGGGCGAGCAGTACTTC. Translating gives CASRRTSGGEQYF.

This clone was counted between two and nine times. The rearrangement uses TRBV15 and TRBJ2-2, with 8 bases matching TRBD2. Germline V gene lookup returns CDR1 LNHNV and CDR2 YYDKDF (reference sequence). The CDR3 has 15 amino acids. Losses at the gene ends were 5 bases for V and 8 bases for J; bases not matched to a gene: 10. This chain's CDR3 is CATSGVSGGPGELFF. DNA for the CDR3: TGTGCCACCAGCGGCGTGTCGGGGGGGCCAGGGGAGCTGTTTTTT.

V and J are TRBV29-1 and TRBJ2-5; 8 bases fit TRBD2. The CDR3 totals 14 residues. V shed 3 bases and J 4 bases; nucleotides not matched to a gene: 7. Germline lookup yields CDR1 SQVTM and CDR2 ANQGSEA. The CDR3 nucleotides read TGCAGCGTTGATCGAGCGGGGGCCCCAGAGACCCAGTACTTC. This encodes CSVDRAGAPETQYF.

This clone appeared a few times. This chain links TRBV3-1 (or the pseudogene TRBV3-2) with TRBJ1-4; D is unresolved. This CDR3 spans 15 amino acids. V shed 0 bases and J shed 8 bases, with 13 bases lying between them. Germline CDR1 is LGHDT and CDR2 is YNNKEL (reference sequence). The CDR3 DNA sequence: TGTGCCAGCAGCCAAGAAGGCAATTCGGGGGAAAAACTGTTTTTT. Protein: CASSQEGNSGEKLFF.